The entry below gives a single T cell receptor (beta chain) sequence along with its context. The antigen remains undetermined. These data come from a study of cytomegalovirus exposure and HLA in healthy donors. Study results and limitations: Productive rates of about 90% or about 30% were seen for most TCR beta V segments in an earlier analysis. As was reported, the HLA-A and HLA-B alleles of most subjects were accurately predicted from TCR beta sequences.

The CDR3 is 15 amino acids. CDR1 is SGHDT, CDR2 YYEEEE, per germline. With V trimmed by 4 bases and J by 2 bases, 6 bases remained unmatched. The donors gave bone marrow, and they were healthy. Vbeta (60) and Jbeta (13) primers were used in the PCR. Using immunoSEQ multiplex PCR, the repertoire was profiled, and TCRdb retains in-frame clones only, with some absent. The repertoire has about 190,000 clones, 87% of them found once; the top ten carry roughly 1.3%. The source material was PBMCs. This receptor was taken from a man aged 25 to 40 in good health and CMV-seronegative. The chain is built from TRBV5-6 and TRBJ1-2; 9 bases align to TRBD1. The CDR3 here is CASSPSTGGNYGYTF. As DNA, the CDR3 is TGTGCCAGCAGCCCGTCGACAGGGGGGAACTATGGCTACACCTTC. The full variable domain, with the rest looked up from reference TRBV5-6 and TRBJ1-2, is DAGVTQSPTHLIKTRGQQVTLRCSPKSGHDTVSWYQQALGQGPQFIFQYYEEEERQRGNFPDRFSGHQFPNYSSELNVNALLLGDSALYLCASSPSTGGNYGYTFGSGTRLTVV.